What follows are 21 T cell receptor beta chains derived from one specimen sequenced in a study of T cell responses to AZD1222 COVID-19 vaccine. Measured with immunoSEQ multiplex PCR; TCRdb has only the in-frame clones, and not every one. The table lists over 65,000 clones, about 92% of them singletons. Sequencing used peripheral blood, obtained 28 days after the second AZD1222 dose. The receptor set was obtained from an adult who received the AZD1222 COVID-19 vaccine.

This clone is a singleton in its sample. The genes are TRBV29-1 and TRBJ1-2, with D perhaps TRBD1 (6 bases). Germline V lookup: CDR1 SQVTM, CDR2 ANQGSEA. Trimming removed 3 bases at V and 0 bases at J, with 14 bases between. CDR3 size: 15 residues. DNA of the CDR3: TGCAGCGTTGACCTACAACAGGGTTCTAACTATGGCTACACCTTC. This codes for CSVDLQQGSNYGYTF.

This clone has just one count. The CDR3 here is CASSLTVNTEAFF. In nucleotides, the CDR3 is TGCGCCAGCAGCTTGACGGTGAACACTGAAGCTTTCTTT. This chain links TRBV5-1 with TRBJ1-1, with unresolved D. Germline loops: CDR1 SGHRS, CDR2 YFSETQ. CDR3 length: 13 amino acids. V lost 1 base and J 0 bases, leaving 4 bases between the germline ends.

DNA for the CDR3: TGTGCCAGTAGTCGCCGGACAGGAGGTATCAATCAGCCCCAGCATTTT. Translated, it gives CASSRRTGGINQPQHF. The chain joins TRBV19 to TRBJ1-5, with 7 bases lining up with TRBD1. The CDR3 loop spans 16 amino acids. Losses at the gene ends were 5 bases for V and 3 bases for J; bases not matched to a gene: 10. The germline CDR1 and CDR2 sequences are LNHDA and SQIVND (reference sequence).

This chain links TRBV9 with TRBJ1-2, with D perhaps TRBD1 (6 bases). CDR3 length: 14 residues. With 3 bases removed from V and 1 base from J, the gap between germline ends came to 10 bases. Germline CDR1 is SGDLS and CDR2 is YYNGEE. CDR3: CASSAQGYNYGYTF. CDR3 coding DNA: TGTGCCAGCAGCGCACAGGGTTATAACTATGGCTACACCTTC.

The chain couples TRBV19 to TRBJ2-1, with a tentative D call TRBD2 (6 bases). Germline values: CDR1 LNHDA, CDR2 SQIVND (reference sequence). Trimming took 2 bases from V and 4 from J, leaving 12 bases between them. The CDR3 is made up of 15 amino acids. The CDR3 bases are TGTGCCAGTAGTATACCCGGCGGGGAATACAATGAGCAGTTCTTC. Translated, it gives CASSIPGGEYNEQFF.

A few counts support this clone. The rearrangement joins TRBV4-3 to TRBJ2-7, with 7 bases fitting TRBD1. V lost 4 bases, J lost 4 bases, and 7 bases stayed unmatched. Germline lookup yields CDR1 LGHNA and CDR2 YSLEER. This CDR3 contains 14 residues. The CDR3 loop is CASSRDRGNYEQYF. DNA for the CDR3: TGCGCCAGCAGCCGGGACAGAGGAAATTACGAGCAGTACTTC.

The chain combines TRBV21-1 with TRBJ1-1; TRBD1, as called in the table, went unchecked against the DNA. TRBV21-1 is a listed pseudogene. CDR3 length: 15 residues. This CDR3 is CASSPRVGPNTEAFF. The CDR3 DNA follows: TGTGCCAGCAGCCCGCGTGTTGGGCCAAACACTGAAGCTTTCTTT.

The chain recombines TRBV29-1 with TRBJ1-2, with D possibly being TRBD1 (5 bases). Deletions cut 3 bases from V and 3 bases from J, with 8 bases between. There are 12 residues in the CDR3. The germline V gene has CDR1 SQVTM and CDR2 ANQGSEA. CDR3 sequence reads: CSVEAGDYGYTF. The DNA of the CDR3 is TGCAGCGTTGAGGCGGGGGACTATGGCTACACCTTC.

The chain combines TRBV3-1 (or the pseudogene TRBV3-2) with TRBJ1-1; unclear D gene. V lost 4 bases and J 3 bases, leaving 6 bases between the germline ends. Germline V lookup: CDR1 LGHDT, CDR2 YNNKEL (reference sequence). This CDR3 has 12 amino acids. CDR3 bases: TGTGCCAGCAGCCTGGCGGACACTGAAGCTTTCTTT. Translation: CASSLADTEAFF.

This chain links TRBV5-4 with TRBJ2-1; 7 bases align to TRBD1. The CDR3 is 15 residues long. The V gene's germline CDR1 is SGHNT and CDR2 YYREEE (reference sequence). V shed 0 bases, J shed 9 bases, and the junction held 9 bases outside the gene matches. The CDR3: CASSLASAGGSEQFF. DNA of the CDR3: TGTGCCAGCAGCTTGGCCTCGGCAGGGGGAAGTGAGCAGTTCTTC.

V usage is TRBV5-1 and J usage is TRBJ1-1; 8 nucleotides agree with TRBD1. CDR3 length equals 15 residues. V lost 4 bases, J lost 4 bases, and 9 bases stayed unmatched. Germline V gives CDR1 SGHRS, CDR2 YFSETQ. The CDR3 DNA sequence: TGCGCCAGCAGCGGAGAGACAGGGGCGGGCACTGAAGCTTTCTTT. As protein: CASSGETGAGTEAFF. The full variable domain, with the rest looked up from reference TRBV5-1 and TRBJ1-1, is KAGVTQTPRYLIKTRGQQVTLSCSPISGHRSVSWYQQTPGQGLQFLFEYFSETQRNKGNFPGRFSGRQFSNSRSEMNVSTLELGDSALYLCASSGETGAGTEAFFGQGTRLTVV.

The chain combines TRBV6-5 with TRBJ1-5; TRBD1 aligns across 8 bases. Germline V gives CDR1 MNHEY, CDR2 SVGAGI. CDR3 size: 15 residues. V lost 6 bases and J lost 2; bases outside the gene matches: 6. The CDR3 loop reads CASRLTGVGNQPQHF. The CDR3 nucleotides read TGTGCCAGCAGATTGACAGGGGTGGGCAATCAGCCCCAGCATTTT.

This chain links TRBV7-2 with TRBJ1-1, with D hard to call. Germline V gene data show CDR1 as SGHTA and CDR2 as FQGNSA. Trimming took 5 bases from V and 3 from J, leaving 10 bases between them. This CDR3 is built from 13 residues. The CDR3, as DNA: TGTGCCAGCAGCCTAGTTAGGGACACTGAAGCTTTCTTT. This sequence encodes CASSLVRDTEAFF.

V is TRBV1 and J is TRBJ2-7; the D call of TRBD2 is as the table states it, not checked on the DNA. TRBV1 is tagged as a pseudogene. This CDR3 has 18 amino acids. CDR3 in amino acids: CTSSHRPLGGATSYEQYV. CDR3 coding DNA: TGCACCAGCAGCCACCGCCCCCTCGGGGGGGCCACTTCCTACGAGCAGTACGTC.

A few counts support this clone. The chain is built from TRBV6-2 or TRBV6-3 and TRBJ2-5; D possibly corresponds to TRBD2 (5 bases). Per germline, CDR1 MNHEY and CDR2 SVGEGT. This CDR3 is 13 amino acids long. V gave up 5 bases and J gave up 5 bases, with 12 bases separating them. For the CDR3, the DNA is TGTGCCAGCAGTAAAGAGGGTTGGGAGACCCAGTACTTC. Protein sequence: CASSKEGWETQYF.

The chain uses TRBV14 and TRBJ1-3; D is uncertain. The CDR3 runs 15 residues. V gave up 0 bases and J gave up 0 bases, with 6 bases separating them. CDR1 SGHDN and CDR2 FVKESK come from the germline V gene. CDR3 region: CASSQDLHSGNTIYF. In DNA form, the CDR3 reads TGTGCCAGCAGCCAAGATTTACACTCTGGAAACACCATATATTTT.

The chain is built from TRBV5-4 and TRBJ2-7; a possible D gene is TRBD2 (7 bases). This CDR3 has 17 amino acids. Germline V gene sequence: CDR1 SGHNT, CDR2 YYREEE (reference sequence). Trimming pared 6 bases from V and 2 bases from J, leaving 24 bases between. Here the CDR3 reads CASKPKLHPGGPYEQYV. The CDR3 DNA follows: TGTGCCAGCAAGCCAAAACTACACCCCGGGGGGCCCTACGAGCAGTACGTC.

This chain connects TRBV5-6 to TRBJ1-2; D is possibly TRBD1 (5 bases). This CDR3 is built from 16 residues. V lost 4 bases and J 5 bases, leaving 21 bases between the germline ends. CDR1 is SGHDT and CDR2 is YYEEEE in the germline V gene. Here the CDR3 DNA reads TGTGCCAGCAGCGGAGCATACAGGTCGATGGCTTATGGCTACACCTTC. Its translation is CASSGAYRSMAYGYTF.

The chain couples TRBV7-8 to TRBJ2-1; TRBD2 matches 14 bases. Germline-derived CDR1 and CDR2 are SGHVS and FQNEAQ. CDR3 length: 19 amino acids. V dropped 5 bases and J dropped 0; count of bases not matched to a gene: 9. The CDR3 loop is CASSPGLAGGRSSYNEQFF. The CDR3 coding sequence is TGTGCCAGCAGCCCCGGACTAGCGGGGGGCCGGAGCTCCTACAATGAGCAGTTCTTC.

CDR3 bases: TGTGCCAGCAGCGACCCTGACAGGAATGAGCAGTTCTTC. This codes for CASSDPDRNEQFF. The J gene is TRBJ2-1, the V gene TRBV11-3; perhaps TRBD1 as D (6 bases). Germline loops: CDR1 SGHNT, CDR2 YENEEA. The CDR3 has 13 amino acids. The V end lost 5 bases, the J end lost 7 bases, and 12 bases lay between the germline ends.

V is TRBV19 and J is TRBJ1-1; 12 bases fit TRBD1. From germline, CDR1 is LNHDA and CDR2 SQIVND (reference sequence). V was clipped by 7 bases and J by 0 bases; unmatched bases: 9. The CDR3 is 17 amino acids. The CDR3 bases are TGTGCCAGTAAATTCCCCGGGACAGGGGGCATGAACACTGAAGCTTTCTTT. Its protein product is CASKFPGTGGMNTEAFF. The full variable domain, its missing parts supplied by reference TRBV19 and TRBJ1-1, is DGGITQSPKYLFRKEGQNVTLSCEQNLNHDAMYWYRQDPGQGLRLIYYSQIVNDFQKGDIAEGYSVSREKKESFPLTVTSAQKNPTAFYLCASKFPGTGGMNTEAFFGQGTRLTVV.